This T cell receptor beta chain comes out of a study of T-cell reconstitution after alpha-beta-depleted transplantation in children (dated by TCRdb to 2016 to 2018). Broadly, across the study: T-cell immune reconstitution after TCRalphabeta/CD19-depleted allogeneic hematopoietic cell transplantation in children was quantitatively tracked in the study by means of TCR repertoire profiling.

The sample's treatment or condition label is to be understood as: allogeneic hematopoietic cell transplantation with graft depleted of TCRalphabeta T cells and CD19 B cells. TCRalphabeta/CD19-depleted allogeneic hematopoietic cell grafts were given to the transplant recipients, all of whom were children. About this clonotype itself: Its antigen specificity is not known. No qualities accompany the bases; no much larger clone lies one base away.

The CDR3 sequence holds 14 residues, the cysteine and phenylalanine included. The entry retains the CDR3 DNA only, 42 bases that are in frame from base 1. The junction shows trimming of 6 bases on V and 1 base on J, plus 9 bases between the germline ends. From a lookup of the germline V gene, CDR1 and CDR2 are MNHNS and SASEGT. The library was generated by PCR. TCRdb records Illumina HiSeq 2500 as the sequencer. TCR library preparation used molecular barcoding, with unique molecular identifiers applied to normalize quantification of the TCRbeta repertoire. Through fastp at Q25 and MiXCR, TCRdb rebuilt clones from the public reads, retaining in-frame beta chains. Rows merge per CDR3 protein into single entries with the most common DNA and genes. This sample holds 250,000 to 400,000 distinct CDR3 sequences; approximately 23% were observed only once. Jointly, the top ten make up roughly 11% of the sample.

The study at large found these results: Over subsequent months, a decline in hyperexpanded clone frequencies was noted, and after one year, T-cell counts and TCRbeta diversity were mostly ascribed to newly produced T cells. In some patients, the high TCRbeta diversity seen at day 60 was put down to recipient T cells and intrathymic progenitors that had survived conditioning. The apparently early alphabetaT-cell count recovery about two months after transplant was reportedly dependent on only several hundred rapidly expanded clones derived from non-depleted graft cells.

The sequence was obtained from a male patient between 10 and 17 years old who had a stem cell transplant for acute lymphoblastic leukemia, so the T cells may come from the graft donor. The material was PBMCs, mostly from graft donor cells, obtained 180 days after TCRalphabeta/CD19-depleted stem cell transplant. The chain is made from TRBV6-1 and TRBJ2-2, with an unclear D gene assignment. The CDR3 amino acid sequence is: CASRVGLNTGELFF. The nucleotides read TGTGCCAGCAGGGTGGGCTTGAACACCGGGGAGCTGTTTTTT.